This T cell receptor beta chain is from a study of T-cell memory formation after mild COVID-19. Ten or more counts support this clonotype. One entry per CDR3 protein, called by TCRdb with MiXCR from the 5' RACE reads. This table has 300,000 to 400,000 distinct CDR3 sequences, 25% to 30% appearing once. This CDR3 is 15 amino acids long. CDR1 and CDR2 (germline): SGHTA, FQGNSA. The V segment lost 3 bases and the J segment 4 bases; nucleotides outside the gene matches: 5. The J gene is TRBJ2-3, the V gene TRBV7-2; 9 nucleotides line up with TRBD2. Input material: PBMCs or a T cell subset sorted from them (not recorded which). The TCR comes from an adult woman who had mild COVID-19 (a few samples of this study predate the infection). Cell type and time point are not known. CDR3 coding DNA: TGTGCCAGCAGCTTCGGCGGGGGGGCCTCAGATACGCAGTATTTT. It translates to CASSFGGGASDTQYF.